The rows below give T cell receptor beta chains drawn from one sample of a study of shared clonotypes between healthy human individuals. This table comes from immunoSEQ multiplex PCR, and its TCRdb copy is limited to in-frame clones, with some not included. The sample has approximately 2.5 million clones; roughly 93% are singletons. Sequences were obtained from naive CD4+ T cells from PBMCs. The receptors here all came from a man between 18 and 35 years old in good health. Some clones in this sample may be carry-over from other donors' samples. CDR3s include the opening cysteine and the closing phenylalanine or tryptophan. Each record gives: D gene, V gene, J gene, clone size, CDR3 length, CDR3 DNA, CDR3 protein. The D gene is left open where the match is weak. Some rows have no size entry. The others give once, few or many, or a class for an expanded clone.

TRBD2	TRBV10-3	TRBJ2-3	.	16	TGTGCCATCAGCGCCATCGGACTAGCGGGCACAGATACGCAGTATTTT	CAISAIGLAGTDTQYF
TRBD1	TRBV6-1	TRBJ1-2	.	15	TGTGCCAGCACTCCCGACAGGGGCTGGGGTTATGGCTACACCTTC	CASTPDRGWGYGYTF
.	TRBV11-2	TRBJ2-1	.	14	TGTGCCAGCAGCTTTGGCGGGTCGTACAATGAGCAGTTCTTC	CASSFGGSYNEQFF
.	TRBV7-9	TRBJ2-1	.	12	TGTGCCAGCAGCCATTCGGGGAATGAGCAGTTCTTC	CASSHSGNEQFF
.	TRBV28	TRBJ2-3	.	15	TGTGCCAGCAAAGGGGAGGCTCTAGGCACAGATACGCAGTATTTT	CASKGEALGTDTQYF
.	TRBV4-1	TRBJ2-5	.	15	TGCGCCAGCACCCTCACTCGAACCCTACAAGAGACCCAGTACTTC	CASTLTRTLQETQYF
.	TRBV25-1	TRBJ1-4	.	10	TGTGCCAGCAGTGGTCTGAAACTGTTTTTT	CASSGLKLFF
.	TRBV28	TRBJ1-5	.	13	TGTGCCAGCAGTTACCAGATTTATCAGCCCCAGCATTTT	CASSYQIYQPQHF
TRBD1	TRBV10-3	TRBJ1-1	few	12	TGTGCCATCAGTACCGGACAGGGAGTGGCTTTCTTT	CAISTGQGVAFF
.	TRBV18	TRBJ1-1	.	15	TGTGCCAGCTCACCTCGGGATCGCCCGAACACTGAAGCTTTCTTT	CASSPRDRPNTEAFF
.	TRBV28	TRBJ2-2	.	16	TGTGCCAGCAGTTTATGGGACTACTCGAACACCGGGGAGCTGTTTTTT	CASSLWDYSNTGELFF
.	TRBV5-6	TRBJ1-5	.	14	TGTGCCAGCAGCTTGGGGACAGGCAATCAGCCCCAGCATTTT	CASSLGTGNQPQHF
TRBD2	TRBV11-2	TRBJ2-1	.	15	TGTGCCAGCAGCCCCTTGGGACTAGCGGGAGTTGAGGAGTTCTTC	CASSPLGLAGVEEFF
.	TRBV15	TRBJ2-3	.	15	TGTGCCACCAGCAGACGAGGGACTAGCACAGATACGCAGTATTTT	CATSRRGTSTDTQYF
.	TRBV28	TRBJ1-5	.	18	TGTGCCAGCAGGTCCGTCAGGGAGCTTAACCGAGCAGGACAGCCCCAGCATTTT	CASRSVRELNRAGQPQHF
TRBD1	TRBV4-2	TRBJ1-1	once	15	TGTGCCAGCAGCCAAATAACAGGGGCCGGCACTGAAGCTTTCTTT	CASSQITGAGTEAFF
TRBD2	TRBV4-1	TRBJ2-5	.	17	TGCGCCAGCAGCCGAATAGGGCTAGCGGGTTCGGGAGGGGCCCAGTACTTC	CASSRIGLAGSGGAQYF
TRBD1	TRBV7-8	TRBJ1-5	once	14	TGTGCCAGCAGCTTAGGTTCCAGGGGGCAGCCCCAGCATTTT	CASSLGSRGQPQHF
.	TRBV4-3	TRBJ2-2	.	15	TGCGCCAGCAGCCGGGGGCAGCAAAACACCGGGGAGCTGTTTTTT	CASSRGQQNTGELFF
TRBD2	TRBV28	TRBJ2-3	.	15	TGTGCCAGCAATCCAAAACTAGCGGGGGCGCGCACGCAGTATTTT	CASNPKLAGARTQYF
.	TRBV11-2	TRBJ2-3	.	15	TGTGCCAGCAGCTTGACAGCGGACTTCACAGATACGCAGTATTTT	CASSLTADFTDTQYF
TRBD1	TRBV27	TRBJ2-7	.	15	TGTGCCAGCACCCCCGGACAGGGGGCATCCTACGAGCAGTACTTC	CASTPGQGASYEQYF
.	TRBV28	TRBJ1-4	.	15	TGTGCCACCACCCCGGGGGGGCGAGGGGCTGAAAAACTGTTTTTT	CATTPGGRGAEKLFF
.	TRBV7-8	TRBJ2-7	.	11	TGTGCCAGCAGCTTAATGAGCGAGCAGTACTTC	CASSLMSEQYF
.	TRBV2	TRBJ1-1	.	14	TGTGCCAGCAGTTCGCCACTGAGGGGGGTTGAAGCTTTCTTT	CASSSPLRGVEAFF
.	TRBV5-1	TRBJ2-5	.	14	TGCGCCAGCACCAGGGACTCAGGGGGAGAGACCCAGTACTTC	CASTRDSGGETQYF
.	TRBV9	TRBJ1-4	.	15	TGTGCCAGCAGCGTAGGGATAGAGGGCACCTCAAAACTGTTTTTT	CASSVGIEGTSKLFF
.	TRBV9	TRBJ1-2	.	13	TGTGCCAGCAGCGTAGCGGGAAACTATGGCTACACCTTC	CASSVAGNYGYTF
TRBD2	TRBV7-2	TRBJ2-1	.	17	TGTGCCAGCAGCTTAGATACTAGCGGGAGATTGATCGATGAGCAGTTCTTC	CASSLDTSGRLIDEQFF
TRBD2	TRBV28	TRBJ2-1	.	12	TGTGCCACAGGGACTAGCGGGAGGGCACAGTTCTTC	CATGTSGRAQFF
TRBD1	TRBV11-2	TRBJ2-1	.	16	TGTGCCAGCAGTCACTACAGGGGCCGAGCTGTGTATGAGCAGTTCTTC	CASSHYRGRAVYEQFF
.	TRBV5-1	TRBJ2-3	.	17	TGCGCCAGCAGCTTGGTAGGGGAGACCCGTAGCACAGATACGCAGTATTTT	CASSLVGETRSTDTQYF
.	TRBV7-2	TRBJ2-1	.	13	TGTGCCAGCAGCTTAACGAGAGACAATGAGCAGTTCTTC	CASSLTRDNEQFF
.	TRBV9	TRBJ2-2	.	16	TGTGCCAGCAGCCCCCAGGGTTCGGGGTACACCGGGGAGCTGTTTTTT	CASSPQGSGYTGELFF
.	TRBV11-3	TRBJ2-6	.	14	TGTGCCAGCAGCTCTATGTCTGGGGCCAACGTCCTGACTTTC	CASSSMSGANVLTF
.	TRBV7-9	TRBJ1-5	few	13	TGTGCCAGCAGCCCACTGGGAGGGGAGCCCCAGCATTTT	CASSPLGGEPQHF
TRBD1	TRBV7-3	TRBJ1-2	.	15	TGTGCCAGCAGCTTAACGGAAGGGGGCGCCTATGGCTACACCTTC	CASSLTEGGAYGYTF
.	TRBV4-3	TRBJ1-1	.	15	TGCGCCAGCAGCCAAGATAGACAGGCTTACACTGAAGCTTTCTTT	CASSQDRQAYTEAFF
.	TRBV29-1	TRBJ2-5	.	12	TGCAGCACCAAGACTGGGGGAGAGACCCAGTACTTC	CSTKTGGETQYF
TRBD2	TRBV28	TRBJ2-7	.	16	TGTGCCAGCAGCCGTCTAGCGGCCGGGACCTTCTACGAGCAGTACTTC	CASSRLAAGTFYEQYF
.	TRBV25-1	TRBJ2-7	.	15	TGTGCCAGCAGTGATATTGGGGAAAAGCGCCACGAGCAGTACTTC	CASSDIGEKRHEQYF
.	TRBV6-5	TRBJ1-2	.	14	TGTGCCAGCAGCCTATTGACGGGTGACTATGGCTACACCTTC	CASSLLTGDYGYTF
.	TRBV12-2	TRBJ1-3	few	16	TGTGCAAGTCGCTCGAAGGAGGACAGACCTGGAAACACCATATATTTT	CASRSKEDRPGNTIYF
.	TRBV6-6	TRBJ2-4	.	14	TGTGCCAGCAGTTACTCGAGGGAAATAAACATTCAGTACTTC	CASSYSREINIQYF
.	TRBV5-1	TRBJ2-2	.	13	TGCGCCAGCTCGACAGAGAACACCGGGGAGCTGTTTTTT	CASSTENTGELFF
.	TRBV28	TRBJ1-1	.	13	TGTGCCAGCAGTTCCTTAGCGCCCGATGAAGCTTTCTTT	CASSSLAPDEAFF
TRBD1	TRBV4-2	TRBJ1-2	.	16	TGTGCCAGCAGCCAAGGAGAAACAGGGGTGCCCGGTGGCTACACCTTC	CASSQGETGVPGGYTF